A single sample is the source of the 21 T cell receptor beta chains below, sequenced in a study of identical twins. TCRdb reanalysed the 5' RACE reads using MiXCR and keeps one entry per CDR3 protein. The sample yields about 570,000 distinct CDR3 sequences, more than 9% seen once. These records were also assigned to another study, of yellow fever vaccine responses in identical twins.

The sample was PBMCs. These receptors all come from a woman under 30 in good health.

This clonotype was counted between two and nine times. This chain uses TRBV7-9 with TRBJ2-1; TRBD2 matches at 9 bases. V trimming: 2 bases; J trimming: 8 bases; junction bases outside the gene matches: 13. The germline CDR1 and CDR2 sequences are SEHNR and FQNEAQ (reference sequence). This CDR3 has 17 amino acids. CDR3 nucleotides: TGTGCCAGCAGCTTAATGGCGGGGGGGCGCGGGGTTCATGAGCAGTTCTTC. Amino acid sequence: CASSLMAGGRGVHEQFF.

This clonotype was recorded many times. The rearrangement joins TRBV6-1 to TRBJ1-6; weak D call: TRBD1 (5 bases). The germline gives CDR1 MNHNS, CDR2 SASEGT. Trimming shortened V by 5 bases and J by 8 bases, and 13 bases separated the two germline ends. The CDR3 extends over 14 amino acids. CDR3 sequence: CASSRGREDSPLHF. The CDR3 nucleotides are TGTGCCAGCAGTCGGGGCAGGGAAGATTCACCCCTCCACTTT.

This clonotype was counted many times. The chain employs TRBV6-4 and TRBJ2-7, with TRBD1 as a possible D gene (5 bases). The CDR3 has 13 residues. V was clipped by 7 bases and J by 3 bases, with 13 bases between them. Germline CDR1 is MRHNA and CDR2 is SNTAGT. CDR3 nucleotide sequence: TGTGCCAGCACTTCGGACAAGGACTACGAGCAGTACTTC. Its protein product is CASTSDKDYEQYF.

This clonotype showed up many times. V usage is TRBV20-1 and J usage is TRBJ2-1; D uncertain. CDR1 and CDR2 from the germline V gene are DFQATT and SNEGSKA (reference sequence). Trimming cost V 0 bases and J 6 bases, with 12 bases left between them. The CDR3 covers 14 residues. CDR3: CSARDTLVPNEQFF. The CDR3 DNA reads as TGCAGTGCTAGAGATACATTAGTCCCCAATGAGCAGTTCTTC.

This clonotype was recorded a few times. This chain's CDR3 is CASSKTGPKIDQETQYF. The CDR3 DNA sequence: TGTGCCAGCAGCAAAACGGGACCTAAAATCGACCAAGAGACCCAGTACTTC. This chain joins TRBV21-1 and TRBJ2-5. TRBV21-1 is given as a pseudogene. CDR3 length equals 17 residues.

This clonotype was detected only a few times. CDR3 in DNA: TGTGCCACCAGCAGAGTTGGACAGGGGGTTAGGGAGCAGTACTTC. It encodes CATSRVGQGVREQYF. V is TRBV15 and J is TRBJ2-7, with 10 bases lining up with TRBD1. The CDR3 is made up of 15 amino acids. Germline assignment: CDR1 LNHNV and CDR2 YYDKDF (reference sequence). With 1 base clipped from V and 7 bases from J, the junction kept 7 bases outside the gene matches.

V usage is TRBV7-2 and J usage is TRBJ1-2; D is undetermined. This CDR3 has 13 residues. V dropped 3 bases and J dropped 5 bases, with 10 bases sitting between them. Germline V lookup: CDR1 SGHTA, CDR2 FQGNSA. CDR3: CASSFSLGYGYTF. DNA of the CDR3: TGTGCCAGCAGCTTCTCTTTAGGGTATGGCTACACCTTC.

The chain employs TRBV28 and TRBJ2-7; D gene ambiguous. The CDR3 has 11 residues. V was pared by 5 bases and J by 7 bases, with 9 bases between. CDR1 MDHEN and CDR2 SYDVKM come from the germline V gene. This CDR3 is CASSRHREQYF. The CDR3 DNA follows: TGTGCCAGCAGTCGTCACCGTGAGCAGTACTTC. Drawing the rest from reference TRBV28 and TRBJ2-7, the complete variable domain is DVKVTQSSRYLVKRTGEKVFLECVQDMDHENMFWYRQDPGLGLRLIYFSYDVKMKEKGDIPEGYSVSREKKERFSLILESASTNQTSMYLCASSRHREQYFGPGTRLTVT.

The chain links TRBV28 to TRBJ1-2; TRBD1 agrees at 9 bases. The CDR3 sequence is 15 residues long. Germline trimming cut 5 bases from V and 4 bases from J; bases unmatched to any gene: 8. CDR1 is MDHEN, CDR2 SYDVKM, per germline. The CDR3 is CASSEQGAALYGYTF. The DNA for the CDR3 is TGTGCCAGCAGTGAACAGGGGGCTGCACTCTATGGCTACACCTTC.

Written as DNA, the CDR3 is TGCGCCAGCAGCTTGAACAGCTTATCGGAGACCCAGTACTTC. Its protein product is CASSLNSLSETQYF. This sequence joins TRBV5-1 and TRBJ2-5; D call uncertain. The CDR3 consists of 14 residues. The germline gives CDR1 SGHRS, CDR2 YFSETQ. Deletions cut 1 base from V and 5 bases from J, with 12 bases between.

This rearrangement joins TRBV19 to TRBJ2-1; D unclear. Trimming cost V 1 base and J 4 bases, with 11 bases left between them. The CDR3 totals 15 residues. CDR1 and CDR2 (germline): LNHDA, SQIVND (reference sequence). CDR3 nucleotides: TGTGCCAGTAGTATAGGAGGAACGCTTTACAATGAGCAGTTCTTC. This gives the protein CASSIGGTLYNEQFF.

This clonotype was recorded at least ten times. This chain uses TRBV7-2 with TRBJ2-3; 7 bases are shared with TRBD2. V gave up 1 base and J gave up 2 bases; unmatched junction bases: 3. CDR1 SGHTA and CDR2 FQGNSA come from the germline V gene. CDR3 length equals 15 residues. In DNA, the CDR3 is TGTGCCAGCAGCTTAGGAGCGGGGATCACAGATACGCAGTATTTT. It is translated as CASSLGAGITDTQYF.

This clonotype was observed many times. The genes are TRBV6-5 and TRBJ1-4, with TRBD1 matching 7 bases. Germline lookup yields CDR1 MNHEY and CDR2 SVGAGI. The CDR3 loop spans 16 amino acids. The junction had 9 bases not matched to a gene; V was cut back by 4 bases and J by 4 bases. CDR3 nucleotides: TGTGCCAGCAGTTCTCCTTCGGACAGGAATAATGAAAAACTGTTTTTT. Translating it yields CASSSPSDRNNEKLFF.

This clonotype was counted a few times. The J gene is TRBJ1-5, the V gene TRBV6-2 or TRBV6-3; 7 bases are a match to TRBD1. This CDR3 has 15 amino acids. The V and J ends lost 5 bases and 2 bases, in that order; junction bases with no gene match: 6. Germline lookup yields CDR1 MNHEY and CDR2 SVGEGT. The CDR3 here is CASSPRTGGNQPQHF. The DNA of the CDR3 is TGTGCCAGCAGTCCCAGGACAGGCGGCAATCAGCCCCAGCATTTT.

CDR3 sequence: CASSQEAGLLQYF. CDR3 coding DNA: TGCGCCAGCAGCCAAGAAGCGGGACTCCTCCAGTACTTC. The rearrangement joins TRBV4-1 to TRBJ2-7; the match to TRBD2 covers 7 bases. Germline CDR1 reads MGHRA; CDR2 reads YSYEKL. This CDR3 is built from 13 residues. Trimming at V came to 0 bases and at J to 10 bases, leaving 6 bases not matched to a gene.

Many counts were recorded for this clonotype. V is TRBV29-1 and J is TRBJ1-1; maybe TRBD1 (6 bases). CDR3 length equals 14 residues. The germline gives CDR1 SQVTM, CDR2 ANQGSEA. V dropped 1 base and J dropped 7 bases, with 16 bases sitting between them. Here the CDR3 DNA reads TGCAGCGTTGAAGGTGGGGGGGCTTATAATGAAGCTTTCTTT. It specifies CSVEGGGAYNEAFF.

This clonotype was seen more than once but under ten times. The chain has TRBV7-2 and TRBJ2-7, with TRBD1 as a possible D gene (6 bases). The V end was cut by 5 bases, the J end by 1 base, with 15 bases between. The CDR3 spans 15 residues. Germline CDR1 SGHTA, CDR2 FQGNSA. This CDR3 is CASSRGRDKSYEQYF. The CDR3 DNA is TGTGCCAGCAGCCGTGGCCGGGACAAATCCTACGAGCAGTACTTC.

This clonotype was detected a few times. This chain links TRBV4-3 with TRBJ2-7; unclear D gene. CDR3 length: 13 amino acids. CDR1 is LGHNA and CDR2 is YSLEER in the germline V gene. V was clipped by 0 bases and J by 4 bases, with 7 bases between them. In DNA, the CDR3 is TGCGCCAGCAGCCAAGAGAGACCTTACGAGCAGTACTTC. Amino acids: CASSQERPYEQYF.

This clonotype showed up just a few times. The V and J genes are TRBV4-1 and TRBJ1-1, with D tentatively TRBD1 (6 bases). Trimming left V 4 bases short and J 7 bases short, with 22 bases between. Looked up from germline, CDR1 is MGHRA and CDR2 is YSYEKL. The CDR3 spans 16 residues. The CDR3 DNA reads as TGCGCCAGCAGCCCCCTCTTAGGGGGTTTTGGAGTTGAAGCTTTCTTT. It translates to CASSPLLGGFGVEAFF.

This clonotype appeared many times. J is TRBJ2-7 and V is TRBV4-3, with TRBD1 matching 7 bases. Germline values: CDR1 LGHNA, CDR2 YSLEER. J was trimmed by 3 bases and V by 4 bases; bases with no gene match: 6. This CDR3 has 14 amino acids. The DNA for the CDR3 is TGCGCCAGCAGCCCGGTACAGGGGAACTACGAGCAGTACTTC. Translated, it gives CASSPVQGNYEQYF.

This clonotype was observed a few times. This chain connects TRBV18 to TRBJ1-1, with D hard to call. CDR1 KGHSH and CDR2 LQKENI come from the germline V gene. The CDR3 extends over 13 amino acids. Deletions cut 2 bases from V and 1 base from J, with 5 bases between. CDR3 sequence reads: CASSPSANTEAFF. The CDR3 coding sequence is TGTGCCAGCTCACCATCAGCGAACACTGAAGCTTTCTTT.